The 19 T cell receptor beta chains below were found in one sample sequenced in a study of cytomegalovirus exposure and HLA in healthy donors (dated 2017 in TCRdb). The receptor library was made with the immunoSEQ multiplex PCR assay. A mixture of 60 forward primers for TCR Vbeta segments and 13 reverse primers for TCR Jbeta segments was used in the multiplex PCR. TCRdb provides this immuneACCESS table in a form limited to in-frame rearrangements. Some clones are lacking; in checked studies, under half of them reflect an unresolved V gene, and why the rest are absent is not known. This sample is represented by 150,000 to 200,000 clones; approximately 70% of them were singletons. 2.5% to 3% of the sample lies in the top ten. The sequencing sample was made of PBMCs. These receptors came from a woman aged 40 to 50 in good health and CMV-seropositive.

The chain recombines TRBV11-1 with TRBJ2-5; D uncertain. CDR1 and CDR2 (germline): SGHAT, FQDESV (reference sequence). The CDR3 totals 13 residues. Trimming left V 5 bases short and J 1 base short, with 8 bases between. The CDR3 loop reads CASSPRSQETQYF. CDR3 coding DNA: TGTGCCAGCAGCCCCCGGAGCCAAGAGACCCAGTACTTC.

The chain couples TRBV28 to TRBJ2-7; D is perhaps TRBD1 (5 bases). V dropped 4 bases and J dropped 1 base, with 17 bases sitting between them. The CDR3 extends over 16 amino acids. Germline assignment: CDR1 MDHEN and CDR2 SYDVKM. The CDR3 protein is CASSYGSDIRSYEQYF. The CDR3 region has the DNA TGTGCCAGCAGTTATGGATCGGACATTCGGTCCTACGAGCAGTACTTC.

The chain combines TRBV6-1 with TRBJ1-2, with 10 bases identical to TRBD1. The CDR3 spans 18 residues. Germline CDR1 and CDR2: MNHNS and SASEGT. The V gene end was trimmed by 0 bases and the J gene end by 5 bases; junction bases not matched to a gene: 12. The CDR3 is CASSEAPTGGYSRYGYTF. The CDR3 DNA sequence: TGTGCCAGCAGTGAAGCGCCGACAGGGGGCTATAGTCGTTATGGCTACACCTTC.

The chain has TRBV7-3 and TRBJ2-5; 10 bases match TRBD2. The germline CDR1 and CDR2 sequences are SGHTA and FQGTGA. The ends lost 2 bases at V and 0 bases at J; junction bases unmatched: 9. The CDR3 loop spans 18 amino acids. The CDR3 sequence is CASSLGLAGAMYQETQYF. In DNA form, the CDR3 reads TGTGCCAGCAGCTTAGGGCTAGCGGGGGCGATGTACCAAGAGACCCAGTACTTC. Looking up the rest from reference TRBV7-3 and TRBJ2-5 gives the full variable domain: GAGVSQTPSNKVTEKGKYVELRCDPISGHTALYWYRQSLGQGPEFLIYFQGTGAADDSGLPNDRFFAVRPEGSVSTLKIQRTERGDSAVYLCASSLGLAGAMYQETQYFGPGTRLLVL.

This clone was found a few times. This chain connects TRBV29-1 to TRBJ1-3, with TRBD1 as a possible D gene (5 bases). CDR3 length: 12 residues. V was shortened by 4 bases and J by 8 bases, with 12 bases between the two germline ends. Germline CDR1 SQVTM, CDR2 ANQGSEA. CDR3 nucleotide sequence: TGCAGCGTTGTTAGGGGCCAGGACACCATATATTTT. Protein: CSVVRGQDTIYF.

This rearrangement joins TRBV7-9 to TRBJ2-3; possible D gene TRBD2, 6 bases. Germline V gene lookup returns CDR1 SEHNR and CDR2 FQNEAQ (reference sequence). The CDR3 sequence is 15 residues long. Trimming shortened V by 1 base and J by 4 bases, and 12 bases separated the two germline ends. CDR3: CASSLVGREADTQYF. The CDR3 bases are TGTGCCAGCAGCTTAGTAGGCAGGGAGGCAGATACGCAGTATTTT.

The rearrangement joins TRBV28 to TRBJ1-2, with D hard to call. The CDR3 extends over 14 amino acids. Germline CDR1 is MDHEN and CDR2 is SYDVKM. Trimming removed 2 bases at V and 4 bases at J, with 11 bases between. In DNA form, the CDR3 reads TGTGCCAGCAGTTTACGCGAGTCGTTCTATGGCTACACCTTC. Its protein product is CASSLRESFYGYTF.

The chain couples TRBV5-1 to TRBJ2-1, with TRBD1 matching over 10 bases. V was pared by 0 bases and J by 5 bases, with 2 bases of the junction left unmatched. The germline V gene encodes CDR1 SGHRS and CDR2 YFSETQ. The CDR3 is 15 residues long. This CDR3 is CASSLGQGANNEQFF. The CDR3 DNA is TGCGCCAGCAGCTTGGGACAGGGGGCCAACAATGAGCAGTTCTTC.

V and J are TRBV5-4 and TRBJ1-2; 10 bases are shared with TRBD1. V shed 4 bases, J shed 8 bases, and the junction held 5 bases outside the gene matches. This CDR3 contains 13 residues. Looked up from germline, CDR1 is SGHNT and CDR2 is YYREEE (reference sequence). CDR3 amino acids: CASSGTGAGGYTF. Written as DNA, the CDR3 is TGTGCCAGCAGCGGGACAGGGGCCGGGGGCTACACCTTC.

The CDR3 sequence is CASSLQGRGTDTQYF. Here the CDR3 DNA reads TGCGCCAGCAGCCTACAGGGACGTGGCACAGATACGCAGTATTTT. The V call is TRBV4-3, the J call TRBJ2-3, with TRBD1 as a possible D gene (6 bases). The germline V gene has CDR1 LGHNA and CDR2 YSLEER. The CDR3 has 15 amino acids. Trimming cost V 4 bases and J 1 base, with 12 bases left between them.

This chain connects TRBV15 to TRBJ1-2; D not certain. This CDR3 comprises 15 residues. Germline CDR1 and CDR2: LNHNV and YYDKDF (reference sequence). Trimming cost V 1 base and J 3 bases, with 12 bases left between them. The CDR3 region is CATSRAEGADYGYTF. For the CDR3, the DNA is TGTGCCACCAGCAGAGCGGAGGGCGCGGACTATGGCTACACCTTC.

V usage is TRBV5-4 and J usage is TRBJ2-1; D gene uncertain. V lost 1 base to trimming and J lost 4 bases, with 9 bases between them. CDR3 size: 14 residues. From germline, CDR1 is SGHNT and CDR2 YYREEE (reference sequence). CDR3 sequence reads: CASSLQGGYNEQFF. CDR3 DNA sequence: TGTGCCAGCAGCTTGCAAGGCGGATACAATGAGCAGTTCTTC.

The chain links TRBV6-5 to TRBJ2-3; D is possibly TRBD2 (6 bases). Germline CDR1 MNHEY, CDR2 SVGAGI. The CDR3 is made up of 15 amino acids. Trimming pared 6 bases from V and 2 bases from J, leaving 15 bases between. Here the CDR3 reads CASSPTGLHTDTQYF. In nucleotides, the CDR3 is TGTGCCAGCAGCCCCACGGGACTCCACACAGATACGCAGTATTTT.

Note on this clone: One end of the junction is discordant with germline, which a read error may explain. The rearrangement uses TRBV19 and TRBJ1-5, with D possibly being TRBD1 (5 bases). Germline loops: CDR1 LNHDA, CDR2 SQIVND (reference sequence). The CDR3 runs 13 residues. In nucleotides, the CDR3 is TGTGCCAGTAGTATTTTCGGGGGTCAGCCCCAGAATTTT. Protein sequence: CASSIFGGQPQNF.

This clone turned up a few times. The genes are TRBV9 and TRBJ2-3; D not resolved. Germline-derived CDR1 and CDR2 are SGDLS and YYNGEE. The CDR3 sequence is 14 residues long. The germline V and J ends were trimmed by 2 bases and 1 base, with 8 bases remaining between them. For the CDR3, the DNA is TGTGCCAGCAGCGTCTTCGGAGGCACAGATACGCAGTATTTT. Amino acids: CASSVFGGTDTQYF.

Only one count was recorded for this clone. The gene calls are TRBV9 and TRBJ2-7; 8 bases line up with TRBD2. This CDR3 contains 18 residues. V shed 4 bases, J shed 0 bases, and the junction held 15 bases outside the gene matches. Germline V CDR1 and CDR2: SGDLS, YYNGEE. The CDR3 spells CASSKGAGAYLSSYEQYF. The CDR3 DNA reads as TGTGCCAGCAGCAAGGGAGCGGGGGCCTACCTATCCTCCTACGAGCAGTACTTC.

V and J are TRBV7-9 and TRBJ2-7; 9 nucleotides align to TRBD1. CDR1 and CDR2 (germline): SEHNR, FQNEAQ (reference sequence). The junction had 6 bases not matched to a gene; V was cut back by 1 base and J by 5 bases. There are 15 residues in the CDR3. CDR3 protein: CASSLGTGAIDEQYF. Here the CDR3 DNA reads TGTGCCAGCAGCTTAGGGACAGGGGCTATAGACGAGCAGTACTTC. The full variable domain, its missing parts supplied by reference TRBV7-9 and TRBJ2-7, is DTGVSQNPRHKITKRGQNVTFRCDPISEHNRLYWYRQTLGQGPEFLTYFQNEAQLEKSRLLSDRFSAERPKGSFSTLEIQRTEQGDSAMYLCASSLGTGAIDEQYFGPGTRLTVT.

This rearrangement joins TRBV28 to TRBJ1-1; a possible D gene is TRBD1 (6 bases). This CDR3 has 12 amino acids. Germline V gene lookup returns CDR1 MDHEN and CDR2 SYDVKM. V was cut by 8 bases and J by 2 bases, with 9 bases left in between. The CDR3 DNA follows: TGTGCCAGCGGGACAAGTAACACTGAAGCTTTCTTT. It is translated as CASGTSNTEAFF.

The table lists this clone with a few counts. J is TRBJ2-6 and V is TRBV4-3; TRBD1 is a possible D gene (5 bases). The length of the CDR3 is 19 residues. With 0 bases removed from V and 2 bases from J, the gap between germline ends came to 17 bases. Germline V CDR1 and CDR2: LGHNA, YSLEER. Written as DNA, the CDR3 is TGCGCCAGCAGCCAAGATCTGAGCCTCTCAGGGACTGGGGCCAACGTCCTGACTTTC. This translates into CASSQDLSLSGTGANVLTF.